This TCR beta chain was observed in a study of brain T cells in children with intractable seizures (dated by TCRdb to the early 2020s). At the level of the whole study: A NanoString immunology panel was first used to screen resected brain tissue from 50 to 65 pediatric epilepsy surgery cases for immune gene transcripts. Of the approximately 12 selected surgery cases, pre-surgery blood was also sequenced for eight, so four had brain tissue only.

The immunoSEQ assay was used to generate TCR beta chain sequences from genomic DNA. As for the authors' bioinformatics: CDR3 sequences not starting with the conserved framework cysteine at position 104 were manually removed. Clonality was calculated as one minus the normalized Shannon's Diversity Index, with values ranging from 0 (maximal diversity) to 1 (oligoclonal). To check whether a given CDR3 had different frequencies in two samples, for example brain versus blood, chi-squared comparison-of-proportions tests were used. Public clonotypes were found through immuneACCESS searches, while the VDJdb browser was used to judge similarity to known antiviral clonotypes. The source is immuneACCESS, and TCRdb retained only in-frame sequences with V and J called. Part of the clones is not carried over; for the studies checked, unresolved V genes explain less than half of this, and the remainder is unexplained. V and J calls and clone size follow that table, whereas D and trimming were derived from the DNA. This sample lists about 76,000 clones; roughly 91% were detected once. Together, the top ten hold approximately 1.4% of the sample.

The germline V gene (reference sequence) sets CDR1 to LNHDA and CDR2 to SQIVND. Relative to germline, V is 0 bases shorter and J is 4 bases shorter, with 3 bases between their ends. There are 12 amino acids in the CDR3, from cysteine to phenylalanine inclusive. Of all the DNA, just the CDR3 is kept, 36 bases in frame from base 1. Broader findings and caveats from the paper: Viral specificity was inferred only from CDR3 sequence similarity, and patients' HCMV serostatus was unknown. Because sequencing depth was different between pre-surgery and post-surgery blood, clones absent from the pre-surgery sample may reflect undersampling.

As to this clone: Its antigen target is currently unknown. Nothing much larger sits one base from this clone, and base qualities are not available.

In light of the paper, this sample's time point label describes: resected brain tissue, or blood drawn just prior to surgery. The surgery cases with the highest brain T cell transcript signatures were chosen for TCR beta chain sequencing of brain tissue, and also of blood when blood was available. Patients had been treated with at least one anti-epileptic drug before surgery. TCR-sequenced patients were children with drug-resistant epilepsy due to tuberous sclerosis complex, focal cortical dysplasia, Rasmussen encephalitis or hemimegalencephaly. Bulk genomic DNA was isolated from unsorted brain tissue and whole blood using the Monarch genomic DNA purification kit.

The rearrangement combines TRBV19 with TRBJ1-1; no D gene is confidently identified. This clonotype was obtained from a boy under two years old with tuberous sclerosis and intractable seizures. Sequencing used peripheral blood, obtained at surgery. This receptor carries the CDR3 CASSIELTEAFF. The sequence in DNA is TGTGCCAGTAGTATAGAACTCACTGAAGCTTTCTTT.